The following is a TCR beta chain sequence with its context. Antigen specificity is unknown. Healthy bone marrow donors supplied every sample. This sample is part of a study of cytomegalovirus exposure and HLA in healthy donors. Use of 60 Vbeta and 13 Jbeta primers characterized the PCR. TCRdb's table, derived via immunoSEQ multiplex PCR, lists solely in-frame clones and lacks some. The repertoire holds 130,000 to 150,000 clones, with less than 65% as singletons. Losses at the gene ends were 6 bases for V and 4 bases for J; bases not matched to a gene: 5. CDR3 length: 14 amino acids. CDR1 MNHEY and CDR2 SVGAGI come from the germline V gene. General study points: HLA alleles were associated with around 17,000 TCR beta sequences in a later analysis at 0.05 false discovery rate. Later analysis showed TCR association rates varying by HLA locus, highest for DRB1 and lowest for HLA-C.

J is TRBJ2-7 and V is TRBV6-5; 11 positions agree with TRBD1. This sequence was found in a woman aged 25 to 39 in good health and CMV-seropositive. Sample: PBMCs. Here the CDR3 reads CASSRTGGGYEQYF. Here the CDR3 DNA reads TGTGCCAGCAGCCGGACAGGGGGCGGGTACGAGCAGTACTTC.